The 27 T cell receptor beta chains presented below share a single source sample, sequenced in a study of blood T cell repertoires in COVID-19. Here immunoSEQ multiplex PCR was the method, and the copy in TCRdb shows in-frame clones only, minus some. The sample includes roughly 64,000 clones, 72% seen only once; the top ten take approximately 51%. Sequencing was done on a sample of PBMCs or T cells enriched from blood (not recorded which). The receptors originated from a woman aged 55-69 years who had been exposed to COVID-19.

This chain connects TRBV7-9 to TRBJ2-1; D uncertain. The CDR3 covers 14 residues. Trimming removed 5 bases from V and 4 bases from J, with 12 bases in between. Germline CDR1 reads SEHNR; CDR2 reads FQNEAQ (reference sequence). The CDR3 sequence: CASSRTGIYNEQFF. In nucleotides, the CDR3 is TGTGCCAGCAGCCGAACGGGTATTTACAATGAGCAGTTCTTC. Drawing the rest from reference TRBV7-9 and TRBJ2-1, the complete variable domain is DTGVSQNPRHKITKRGQNVTFRCDPISEHNRLYWYRQTLGQGPEFLTYFQNEAQLEKSRLLSDRFSAERPKGSFSTLEIQRTEQGDSAMYLCASSRTGIYNEQFFGPGTRLTVL.

CDR3 DNA: TGTGCCAGCAGCTTGAGCCCTCCCACTGAAGCTTTCTTT. Translating it yields CASSLSPPTEAFF. The V gene is TRBV7-2, the J gene TRBJ1-1; D remains unclear. The CDR3 extends over 13 amino acids. Germline V lookup: CDR1 SGHTA, CDR2 FQGNSA. The V gene lost 3 bases and the J gene lost 4 bases, with 9 bases spanning the gap.

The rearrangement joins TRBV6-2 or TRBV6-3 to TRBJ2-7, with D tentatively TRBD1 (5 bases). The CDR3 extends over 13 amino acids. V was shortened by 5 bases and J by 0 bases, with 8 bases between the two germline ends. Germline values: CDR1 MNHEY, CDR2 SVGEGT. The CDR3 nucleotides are TGTGCCAGCAGTAGACAGATCTCCTACGAGCAGTACTTC. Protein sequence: CASSRQISYEQYF.

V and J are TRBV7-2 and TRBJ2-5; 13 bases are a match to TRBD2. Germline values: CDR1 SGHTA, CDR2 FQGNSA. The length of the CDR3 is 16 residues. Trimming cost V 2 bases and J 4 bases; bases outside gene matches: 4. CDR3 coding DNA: TGTGCCAGCAGCTTACTACTAGCGGGGGGGCCAGAGACCCAGTACTTC. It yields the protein CASSLLLAGGPETQYF.

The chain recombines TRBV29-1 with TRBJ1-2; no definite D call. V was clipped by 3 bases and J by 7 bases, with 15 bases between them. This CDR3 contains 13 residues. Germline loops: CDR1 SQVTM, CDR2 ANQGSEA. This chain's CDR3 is CSVDLGSEGGYTF. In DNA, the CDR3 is TGCAGCGTTGACCTGGGCTCGGAGGGTGGCTACACCTTC.

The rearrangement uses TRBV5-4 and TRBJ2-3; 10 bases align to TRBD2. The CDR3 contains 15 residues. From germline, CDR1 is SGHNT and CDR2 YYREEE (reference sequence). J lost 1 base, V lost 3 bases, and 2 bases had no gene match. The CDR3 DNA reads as TGTGCCAGCAGCTCCGGGACTAGCGGCACAGATACGCAGTATTTT. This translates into CASSSGTSGTDTQYF.

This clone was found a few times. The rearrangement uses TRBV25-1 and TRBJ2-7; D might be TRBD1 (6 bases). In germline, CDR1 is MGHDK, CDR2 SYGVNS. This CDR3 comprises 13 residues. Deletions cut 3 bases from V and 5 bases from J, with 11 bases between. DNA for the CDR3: TGTGCCAGCAGTGACGGGACACGGGACGAGCAGTACTTC. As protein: CASSDGTRDEQYF.

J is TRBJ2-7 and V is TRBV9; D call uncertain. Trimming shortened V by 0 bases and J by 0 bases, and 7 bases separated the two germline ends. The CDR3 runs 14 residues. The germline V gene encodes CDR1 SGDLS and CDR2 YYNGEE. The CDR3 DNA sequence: TGTGCCAGCAGCGTAGGATTGAGCTCCTACGAGCAGTACTTC. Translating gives CASSVGLSSYEQYF.

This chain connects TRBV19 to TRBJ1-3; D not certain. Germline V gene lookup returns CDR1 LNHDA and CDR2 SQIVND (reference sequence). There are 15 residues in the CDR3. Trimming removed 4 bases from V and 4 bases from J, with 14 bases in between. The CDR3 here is CASSTNERGGNTIYF. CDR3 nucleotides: TGTGCCAGTAGTACAAACGAACGAGGAGGAAACACCATATATTTT.

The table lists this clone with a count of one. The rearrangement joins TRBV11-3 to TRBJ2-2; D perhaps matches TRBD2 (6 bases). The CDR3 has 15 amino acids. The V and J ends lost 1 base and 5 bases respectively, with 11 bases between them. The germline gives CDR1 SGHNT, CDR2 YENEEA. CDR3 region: CASSLGGATTGELFF. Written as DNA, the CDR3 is TGTGCCAGCAGCTTAGGCGGGGCTACTACCGGGGAGCTGTTTTTT.

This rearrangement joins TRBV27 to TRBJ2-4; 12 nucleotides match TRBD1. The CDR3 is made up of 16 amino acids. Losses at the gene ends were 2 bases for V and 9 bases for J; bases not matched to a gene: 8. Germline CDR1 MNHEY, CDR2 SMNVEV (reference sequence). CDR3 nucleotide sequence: TGTGCCAGCAGTTTAGGGACAGGGGGCCGCTTGAGCATTCAGTACTTC. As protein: CASSLGTGGRLSIQYF.

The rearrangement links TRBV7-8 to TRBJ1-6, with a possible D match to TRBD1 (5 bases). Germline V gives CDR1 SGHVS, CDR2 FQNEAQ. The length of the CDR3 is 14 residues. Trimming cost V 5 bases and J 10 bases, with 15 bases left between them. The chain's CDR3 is CASSAPGLGSPLHF. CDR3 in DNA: TGTGCCAGCAGCGCCCCGGGACTTGGGTCACCCCTCCACTTT.

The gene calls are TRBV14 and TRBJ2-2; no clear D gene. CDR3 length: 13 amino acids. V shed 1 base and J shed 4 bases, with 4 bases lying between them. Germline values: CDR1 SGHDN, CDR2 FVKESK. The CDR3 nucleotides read TGTGCCAGCAGCCAAGGCGCCACCGGGGAGCTGTTTTTT. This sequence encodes CASSQGATGELFF.

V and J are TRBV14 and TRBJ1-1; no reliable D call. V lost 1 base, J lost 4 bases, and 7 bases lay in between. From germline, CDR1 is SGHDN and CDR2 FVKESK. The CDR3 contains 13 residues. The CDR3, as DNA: TGTGCCAGCAGCCAAGCAGCGGGCACTGAAGCTTTCTTT. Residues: CASSQAAGTEAFF.

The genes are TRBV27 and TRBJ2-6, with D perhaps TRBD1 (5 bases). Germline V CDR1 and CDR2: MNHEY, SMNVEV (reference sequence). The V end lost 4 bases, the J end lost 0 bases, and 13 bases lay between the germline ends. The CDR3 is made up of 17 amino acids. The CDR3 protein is CASSSPVDSSGANVLTF. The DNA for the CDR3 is TGTGCCAGCAGTTCCCCGGTAGACAGCTCTGGGGCCAACGTCCTGACTTTC.

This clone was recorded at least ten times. Here the CDR3 reads CASSPWDTPNTGELFF. CDR3 nucleotide sequence: TGTGCCAGCAGCCCGTGGGACACTCCGAACACCGGGGAGCTGTTTTTT. The chain has TRBV14 and TRBJ2-2; a possible D gene is TRBD1 (6 bases). The CDR3 spans 16 residues. The ends were cut back, 4 bases at V and 0 bases at J, with 12 bases in the middle. Per the germline V gene, CDR1 is SGHDN and CDR2 is FVKESK.

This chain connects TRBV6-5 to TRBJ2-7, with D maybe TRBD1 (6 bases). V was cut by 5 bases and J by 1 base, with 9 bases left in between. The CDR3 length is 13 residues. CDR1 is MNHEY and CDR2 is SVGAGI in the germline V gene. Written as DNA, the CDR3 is TGTGCCAGCAGTCGGACAGAATCCTACGAGCAGTACTTC. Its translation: CASSRTESYEQYF.

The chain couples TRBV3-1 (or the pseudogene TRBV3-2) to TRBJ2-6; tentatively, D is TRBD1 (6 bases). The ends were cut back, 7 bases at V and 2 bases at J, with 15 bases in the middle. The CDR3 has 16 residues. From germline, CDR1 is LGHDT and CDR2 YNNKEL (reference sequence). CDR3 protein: CASTRYRDTGANVLTF. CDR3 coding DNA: TGTGCCAGCACCAGGTACAGGGACACTGGGGCCAACGTCCTGACTTTC.

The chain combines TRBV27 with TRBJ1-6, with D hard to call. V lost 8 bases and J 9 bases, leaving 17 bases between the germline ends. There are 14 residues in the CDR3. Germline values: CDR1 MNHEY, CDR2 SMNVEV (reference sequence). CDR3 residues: CASASWAGFSPLHF. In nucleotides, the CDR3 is TGTGCCAGCGCATCTTGGGCAGGTTTTTCACCCCTCCACTTT.

CDR3 protein: CATRDRGPYEQYF. The CDR3, as DNA: TGTGCCACACGCGACAGGGGGCCCTACGAGCAGTACTTC. V gene TRBV6-5 combines with J gene TRBJ2-7, with 10 bases fitting TRBD1. Germline CDR1 reads MNHEY; CDR2 reads SVGAGI. Germline trimming cut 10 bases from V and 2 bases from J; bases unmatched to any gene: 5. The CDR3 contains 13 residues.

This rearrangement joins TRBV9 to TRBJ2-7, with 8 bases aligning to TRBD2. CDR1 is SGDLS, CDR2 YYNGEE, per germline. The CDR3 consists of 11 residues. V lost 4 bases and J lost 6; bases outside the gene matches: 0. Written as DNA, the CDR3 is TGTGCCAGCAGCCGGGAGGGCGAGCAGTACTTC. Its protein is CASSREGEQYF.

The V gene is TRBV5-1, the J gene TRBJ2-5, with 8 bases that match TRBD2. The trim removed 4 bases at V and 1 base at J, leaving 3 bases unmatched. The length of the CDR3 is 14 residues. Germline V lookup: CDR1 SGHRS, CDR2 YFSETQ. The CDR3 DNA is TGCGCCAGCAGCCCCAGCGGGGGCCAAGAGACCCAGTACTTC. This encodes CASSPSGGQETQYF.

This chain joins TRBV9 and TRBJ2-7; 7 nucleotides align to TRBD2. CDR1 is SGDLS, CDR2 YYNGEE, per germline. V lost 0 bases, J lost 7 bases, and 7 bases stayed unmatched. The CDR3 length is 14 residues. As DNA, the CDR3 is TGTGCCAGCAGCGTAGAAAGGGAGGGGCGTGAGCAGTACTTC. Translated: CASSVEREGREQYF.

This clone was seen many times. In nucleotides, the CDR3 is TGTGCCAGCAGCCCACCTGGGGGAGGGGGTCAGCCCCAGCATTTT. It encodes CASSPPGGGGQPQHF. The chain recombines TRBV6-2 or TRBV6-3 with TRBJ1-5; D is possibly TRBD1 (6 bases). The V gene's germline CDR1 is MNHEY and CDR2 SVGEGT. Trimming removed 6 bases at V and 6 bases at J, with 18 bases between. CDR3 size: 15 residues.

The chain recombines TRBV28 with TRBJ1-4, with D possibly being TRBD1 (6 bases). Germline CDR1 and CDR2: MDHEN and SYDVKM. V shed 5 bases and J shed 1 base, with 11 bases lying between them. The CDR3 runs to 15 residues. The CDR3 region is CASSRTGLTNEKLFF. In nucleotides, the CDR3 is TGTGCCAGCAGTCGAACAGGGCTAACTAATGAAAAACTGTTTTTT.

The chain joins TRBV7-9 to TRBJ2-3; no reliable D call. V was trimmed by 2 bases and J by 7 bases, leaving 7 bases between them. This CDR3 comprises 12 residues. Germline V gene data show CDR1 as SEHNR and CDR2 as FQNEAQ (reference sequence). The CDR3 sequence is CASSLKPYTQYF. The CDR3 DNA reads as TGTGCCAGCAGCTTAAAGCCATATACGCAGTATTTT. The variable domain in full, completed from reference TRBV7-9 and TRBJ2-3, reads DTGVSQNPRHKITKRGQNVTFRCDPISEHNRLYWYRQTLGQGPEFLTYFQNEAQLEKSRLLSDRFSAERPKGSFSTLEIQRTEQGDSAMYLCASSLKPYTQYFGPGTRLTVL.

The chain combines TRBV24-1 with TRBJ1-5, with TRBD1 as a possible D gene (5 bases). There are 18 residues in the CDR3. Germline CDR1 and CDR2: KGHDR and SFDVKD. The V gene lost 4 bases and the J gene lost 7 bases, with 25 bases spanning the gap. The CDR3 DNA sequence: TGTGCCACCAGTGAGGCAACGGGGCCGGGGGTACCATCACAGCCCCAGCATTTT. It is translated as CATSEATGPGVPSQPQHF.